This T cell receptor (beta chain) was identified during a study of T cells in localized non-small cell lung cancer. In regard to this clone: Its specificity is unknown.

Profiling relied on immunoSEQ multiplex PCR, and the TCRdb table lists in-frame clones only, not all of them. The data contain tens of thousands of clones, about four fifths of them singletons. Study-level results: Uninvolved neighboring lung showed the greatest T cell clonality, exceeding tumor. Overall survival was longer when the density of T cells in the blood was higher. A median of approximately 57 clones ranked among the top 100 in tumor appeared in adjacent lung.

The CDR3 spans 13 residues. V lost 1 base and J 4 bases, leaving 5 bases between the germline ends. CDR1 and CDR2 (germline): SNHLY, FYNNEI. The source is a female donor over 55 with stage II squamous cell lung carcinoma. The chain uses TRBV2 and TRBJ1-5; no clear D gene. This specimen consisted of peripheral blood, obtained before any cancer treatment. Written as DNA, the CDR3 is TGTGCCAGCAGTGAAGACCTTAATCAGCCCCAGCATTTT. This translates into CASSEDLNQPQHF.